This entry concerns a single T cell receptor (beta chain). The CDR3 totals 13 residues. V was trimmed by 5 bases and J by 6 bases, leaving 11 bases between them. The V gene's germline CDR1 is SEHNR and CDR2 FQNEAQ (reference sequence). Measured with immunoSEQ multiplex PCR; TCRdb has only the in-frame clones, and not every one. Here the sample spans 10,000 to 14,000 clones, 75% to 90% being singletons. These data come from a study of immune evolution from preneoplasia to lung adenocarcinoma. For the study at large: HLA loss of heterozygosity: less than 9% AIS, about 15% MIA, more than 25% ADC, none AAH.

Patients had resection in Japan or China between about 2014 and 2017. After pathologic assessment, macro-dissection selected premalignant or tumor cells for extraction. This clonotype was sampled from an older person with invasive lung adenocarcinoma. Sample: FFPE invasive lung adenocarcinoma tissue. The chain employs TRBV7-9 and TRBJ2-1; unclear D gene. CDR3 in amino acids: CASSLRAPNEQFF. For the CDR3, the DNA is TGTGCCAGCAGCCTCCGGGCACCCAATGAGCAGTTCTTC.